This TCR beta chain emerged from a study of T cell changes during pregnancy in multiple sclerosis. This clone was detected a few times. Sequencing used immunoSEQ multiplex PCR; TCRdb keeps in-frame clones, though not all of them. The sample lists about 59,000 clones, about 94% occurring once. Germline V lookup: CDR1 GTSNPN, CDR2 SVGIG (reference sequence). This CDR3 contains 13 residues. The V end was cut by 6 bases, the J end by 2 bases, with 10 bases between. The sequence derives from a female donor with multiple sclerosis, enrolled in a pregnancy study. The chain recombines TRBV30 with TRBJ2-2; possible D gene TRBD2, 5 bases. This sample comprised CD8+ T cells from peripheral blood mononuclear cells, obtained after pregnancy. The CDR3 here is CACGLANTGELFF. CDR3 DNA sequence: TGTGCCTGCGGGCTAGCCAACACCGGGGAGCTGTTTTTT.